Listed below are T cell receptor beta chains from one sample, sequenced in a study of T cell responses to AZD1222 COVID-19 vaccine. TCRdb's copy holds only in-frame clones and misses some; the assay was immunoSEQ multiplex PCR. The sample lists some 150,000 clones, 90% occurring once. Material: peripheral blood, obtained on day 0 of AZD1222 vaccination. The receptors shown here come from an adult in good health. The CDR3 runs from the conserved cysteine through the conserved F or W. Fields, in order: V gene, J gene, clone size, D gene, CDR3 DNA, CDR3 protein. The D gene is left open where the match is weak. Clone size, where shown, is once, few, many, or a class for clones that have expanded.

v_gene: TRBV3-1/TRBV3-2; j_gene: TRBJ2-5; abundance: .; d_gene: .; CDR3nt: TGTGCCAGCAGCCAATCGGCGGCAGGGCAAGAGACCCAGTACTTC; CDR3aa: CASSQSAAGQETQYF
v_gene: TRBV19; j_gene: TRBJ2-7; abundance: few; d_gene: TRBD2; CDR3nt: TGTGCCAGTAGTATGGCAGCGGGATCCTACGAGCAGTACTTC; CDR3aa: CASSMAAGSYEQYF
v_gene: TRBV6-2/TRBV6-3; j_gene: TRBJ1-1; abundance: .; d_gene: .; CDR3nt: TGTGCCAGCAGCCCGCTTGGGGACACTGAAGCTTTCTTT; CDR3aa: CASSPLGDTEAFF
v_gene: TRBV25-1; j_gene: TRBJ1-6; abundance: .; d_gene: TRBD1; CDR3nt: TGTGCCAGCAGTGAGACAGGGGTTGGTTCACCCCTCCACTTT; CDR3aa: CASSETGVGSPLHF
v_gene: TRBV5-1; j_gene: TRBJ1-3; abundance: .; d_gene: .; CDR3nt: TGCGCCAGCAGCTTGGGCGGCGACTCTGGAAACACCATATATTTT; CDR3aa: CASSLGGDSGNTIYF
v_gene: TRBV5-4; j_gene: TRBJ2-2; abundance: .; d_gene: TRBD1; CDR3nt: TGTGCCAGCAGCGCCCCCACAGGGGCCGGGGAGCTGTTTTTT; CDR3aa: CASSAPTGAGELFF
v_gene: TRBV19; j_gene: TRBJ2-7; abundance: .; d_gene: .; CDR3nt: TGTGCCAGTAGTATCGCCAGGGTGCCGTACGAGCAGTACTTC; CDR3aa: CASSIARVPYEQYF
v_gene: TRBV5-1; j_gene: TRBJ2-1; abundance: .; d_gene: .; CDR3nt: TGCGCCAGCAGCTTGGTTCTCCACAATGAGCAGTTCTTC; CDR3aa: CASSLVLHNEQFF
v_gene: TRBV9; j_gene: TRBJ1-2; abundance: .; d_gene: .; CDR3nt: TGTGCCAGCAGCCCAGGGGCCGGGGCCCACCTTAACTATGGCTACACCTTC; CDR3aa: CASSPGAGAHLNYGYTF
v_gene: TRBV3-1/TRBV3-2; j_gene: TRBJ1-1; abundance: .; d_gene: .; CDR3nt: TGTGCCAGCAGCCTCGACGGAGAAGTGAACACTGAAGCTTTCTTT; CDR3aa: CASSLDGEVNTEAFF
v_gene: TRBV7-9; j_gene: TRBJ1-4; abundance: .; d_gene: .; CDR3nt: TGTGCCAGCAACGGGTATGGGTCGCGGGAAAAACTGTTTTTT; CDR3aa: CASNGYGSREKLFF
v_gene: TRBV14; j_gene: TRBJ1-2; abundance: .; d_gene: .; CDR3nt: TGTGCCAGCAGCCAAGAAGGCAGCTATGGCTACACCTTC; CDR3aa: CASSQEGSYGYTF
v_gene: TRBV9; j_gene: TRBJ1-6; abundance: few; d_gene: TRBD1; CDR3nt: TGTGCCAGCAGCGCAAAACGACAGGGGGGTAATTCACCCCTCCACTTT; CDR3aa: CASSAKRQGGNSPLHF
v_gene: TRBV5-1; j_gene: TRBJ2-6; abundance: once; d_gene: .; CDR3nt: TGCGCCAGCAGAATGGACTCTGGGGCCAACGTCCTGACTTTC; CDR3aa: CASRMDSGANVLTF
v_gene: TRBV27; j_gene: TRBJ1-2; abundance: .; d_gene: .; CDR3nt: TGTGCCAGCAGTTTATTTGGGGCCCCCGTCTATGGCTACACCTTC; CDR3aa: CASSLFGAPVYGYTF
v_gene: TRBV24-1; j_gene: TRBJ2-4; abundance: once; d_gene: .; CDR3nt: TGTGCCACCAGTGATTTGCCCCGTCAGTGTACCAAAAACATTCAGTACTTC; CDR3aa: CATSDLPRQCTKNIQYF
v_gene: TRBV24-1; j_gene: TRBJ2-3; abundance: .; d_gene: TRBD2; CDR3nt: TGTGCCACCAGTGACGTCGCTAGCGGAAGCACAGATACGCAGTATTTT; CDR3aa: CATSDVASGSTDTQYF
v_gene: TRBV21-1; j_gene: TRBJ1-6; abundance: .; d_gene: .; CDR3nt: TGTGCCAGCAGCAAAAGAATCAAGGGCAGGTCAGATTCACCCCTCCACTTT; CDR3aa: CASSKRIKGRSDSPLHF
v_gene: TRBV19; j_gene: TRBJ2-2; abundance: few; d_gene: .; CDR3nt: TGTGCCAGTAGACGGTCCGGGGAGCTGTTTTTT; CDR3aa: CASRRSGELFF
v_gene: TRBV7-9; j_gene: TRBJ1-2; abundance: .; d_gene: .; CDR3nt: TGTGCCAGCTCACCGGGACCGCCTATCTATGGCTACACCTTC; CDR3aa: CASSPGPPIYGYTF
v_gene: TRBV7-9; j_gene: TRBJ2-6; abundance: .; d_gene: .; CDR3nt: TGTGCCAGCAGCCAGGACGGGATCTCTGGGGCCAACGTCCTGACTTTC; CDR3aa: CASSQDGISGANVLTF
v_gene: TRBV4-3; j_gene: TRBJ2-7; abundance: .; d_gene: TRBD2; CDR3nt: TGCGCCAGCAGCCGGGGACTAGCGGTTAACTACGAGCAGTACTTC; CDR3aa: CASSRGLAVNYEQYF
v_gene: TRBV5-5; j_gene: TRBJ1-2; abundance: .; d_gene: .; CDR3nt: TGTGCCAGCAGCCCGGGTGGCAGGGAGACCTTC; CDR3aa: CASSPGGRETF
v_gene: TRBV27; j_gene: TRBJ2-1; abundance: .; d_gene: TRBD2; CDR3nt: TGTGCCAGCAGTTTCAGCCTAGCGGGAGGCTACAATGAGCAGTTCTTC; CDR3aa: CASSFSLAGGYNEQFF
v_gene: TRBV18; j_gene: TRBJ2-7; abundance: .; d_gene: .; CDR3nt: TGTGCCAGCTCACCCATTCCGGGCCCTCGGCACGAGCAGTACTTC; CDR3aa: CASSPIPGPRHEQYF
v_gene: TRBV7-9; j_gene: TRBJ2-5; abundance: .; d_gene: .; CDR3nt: TGTGCCAGCAGGTTAGGAGGGTCCCAAGAGACCCAGTACTTC; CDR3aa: CASRLGGSQETQYF
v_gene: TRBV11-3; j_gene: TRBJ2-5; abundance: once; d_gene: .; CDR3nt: TGTGCCAGCAGCTTCGGCCCCCAGACCCAGTACTTC; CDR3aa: CASSFGPQTQYF
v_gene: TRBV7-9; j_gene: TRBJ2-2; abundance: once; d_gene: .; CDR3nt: TGTGCCAGCAGCTTAGACGTCCGACTGGGAGACACCGGGGAGCTGTTTTTT; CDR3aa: CASSLDVRLGDTGELFF
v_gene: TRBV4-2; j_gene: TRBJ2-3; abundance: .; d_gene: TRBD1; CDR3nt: TGTGCCAGCAGCCAAGTAGCTACAGGGGACACAGATACGCAGTATTTT; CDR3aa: CASSQVATGDTDTQYF
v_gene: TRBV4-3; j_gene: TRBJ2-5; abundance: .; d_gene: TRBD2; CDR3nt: TGCGCCAGCAGCCAAGGAGCGGGGGAGACCCAGTACTTC; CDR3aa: CASSQGAGETQYF
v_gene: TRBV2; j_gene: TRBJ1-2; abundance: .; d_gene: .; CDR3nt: TGTGCCAGCTTAGGGCCATCCCCTAAGGAATATGGCTACACCTTC; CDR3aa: CASLGPSPKEYGYTF
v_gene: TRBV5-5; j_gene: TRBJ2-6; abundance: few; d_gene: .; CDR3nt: TGTGCCAGCAGCTTGGCACTAGCTGCTGGGGCCAACGTCCTGACTTTC; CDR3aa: CASSLALAAGANVLTF
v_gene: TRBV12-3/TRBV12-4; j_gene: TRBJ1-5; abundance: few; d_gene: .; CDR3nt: TGTGCCAGCAGTTTATATAAGGGTCAGCCCCAGCATTTT; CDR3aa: CASSLYKGQPQHF
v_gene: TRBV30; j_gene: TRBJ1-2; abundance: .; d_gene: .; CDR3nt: TGTGCCTGGAGTGTAATAACCCGGGGGACCCTCTATGGCTACACCTTC; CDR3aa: CAWSVITRGTLYGYTF
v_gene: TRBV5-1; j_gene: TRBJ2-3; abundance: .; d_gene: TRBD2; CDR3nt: TGCGCCAGCAGCCTGGGACTACCTAGCACAGATACGCAGTATTTT; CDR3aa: CASSLGLPSTDTQYF
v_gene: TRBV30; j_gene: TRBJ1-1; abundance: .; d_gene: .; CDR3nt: TGTGCCTGGAGTGTCGGTCTGCCGGTGGACACTGAAGCTTTCTTT; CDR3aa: CAWSVGLPVDTEAFF
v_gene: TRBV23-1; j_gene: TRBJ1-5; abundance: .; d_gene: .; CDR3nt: TGCGCCAGCTCCCAAGCGGGGTTTAGCTATCAGCCCCAGCATTTT; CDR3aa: CASSQAGFSYQPQHF
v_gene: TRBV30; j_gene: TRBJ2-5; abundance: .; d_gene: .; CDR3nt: TGTGCCTGGAGTGAGGGTTTGGCGGGAGAGACCCAGTACTTC; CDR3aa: CAWSEGLAGETQYF
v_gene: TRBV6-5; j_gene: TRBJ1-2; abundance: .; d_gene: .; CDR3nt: TGTGCCAGCAGTTACTCGGAGGGATATGGCTACACCTTC; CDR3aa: CASSYSEGYGYTF
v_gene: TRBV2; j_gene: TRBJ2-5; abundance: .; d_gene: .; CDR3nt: TGTGCCAGCAGTGGCGGTGCGGTGGAGACCCAGTACTTC; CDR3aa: CASSGGAVETQYF
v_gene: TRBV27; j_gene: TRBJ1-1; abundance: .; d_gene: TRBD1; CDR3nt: TGTGCCAGCACATTACTAAGCCTCAGGGGGCTGAACACTGAAGCTTTCTTT; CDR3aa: CASTLLSLRGLNTEAFF
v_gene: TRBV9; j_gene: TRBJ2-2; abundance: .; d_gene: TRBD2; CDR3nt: TGTGCCAGCAGCCCCAGAAGCGGGGGAATGGGCACCGGGGAGCTGTTTTTT; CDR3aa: CASSPRSGGMGTGELFF
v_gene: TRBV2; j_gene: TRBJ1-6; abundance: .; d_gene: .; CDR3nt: TGTGCCAGCAGTAACAGAAAGAATAATTCACCCCTCCACTTT; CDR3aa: CASSNRKNNSPLHF
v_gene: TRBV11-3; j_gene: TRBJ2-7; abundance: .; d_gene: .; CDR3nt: TGTGCCAGCAGCGACGCGTTGACTTACTCCTACGAGCAGTACTTC; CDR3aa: CASSDALTYSYEQYF
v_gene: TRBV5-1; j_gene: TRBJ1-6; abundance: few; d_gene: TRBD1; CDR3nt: TGCGCCAGCAGCCTCGGGACAGGGGAGAGTCTAAATTCACCCCTCCACTTT; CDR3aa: CASSLGTGESLNSPLHF